This T cell receptor (beta chain) was retrieved from a study of shared T cell receptors in the human thymus. CDR1 and CDR2 (germline): MNHEY, SMNVEV (reference sequence). The CDR3 has 16 residues. After removal of 6 bases from V and 4 bases from J, the junction contained 8 bases not matched to a gene. Measured with immunoSEQ multiplex PCR; TCRdb has only the in-frame clones, and not every one. Of approximately 400,000 clones detected, 95% appear once; the ten largest clones hold about 0.02%. This TCR came from a human donor. The chain uses TRBV27 and TRBJ2-1; 11 bases map to TRBD2. The sample taken for sequencing was thymocytes. CDR3 in amino acids: CASSTVAGGKYNEQFF. The CDR3 coding sequence is TGTGCCAGCAGCACGGTAGCGGGAGGGAAATACAATGAGCAGTTCTTC.